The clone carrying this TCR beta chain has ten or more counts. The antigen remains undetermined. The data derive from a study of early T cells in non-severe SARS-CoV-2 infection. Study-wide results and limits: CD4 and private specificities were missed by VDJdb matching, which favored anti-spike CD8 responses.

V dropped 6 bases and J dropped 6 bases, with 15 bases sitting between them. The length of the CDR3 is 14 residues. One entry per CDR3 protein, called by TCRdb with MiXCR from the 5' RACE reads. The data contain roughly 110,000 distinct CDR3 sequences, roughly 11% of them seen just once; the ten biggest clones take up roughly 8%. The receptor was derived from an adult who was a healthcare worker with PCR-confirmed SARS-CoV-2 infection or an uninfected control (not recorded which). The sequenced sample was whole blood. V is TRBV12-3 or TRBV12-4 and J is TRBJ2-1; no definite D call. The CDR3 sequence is CASSDDPGFNEQFF. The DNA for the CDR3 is TGTGCCAGCAGCGACGACCCCGGATTCAATGAGCAGTTCTTC.